A single sample is the source of the 27 T cell receptor beta chains below, sequenced in a study of blood T cell repertoires in COVID-19. This table comes from immunoSEQ multiplex PCR, and its TCRdb copy is limited to in-frame clones, with some not included. The sample has 180,000 or so clones; 70% to 90% are singletons. The sample taken for sequencing was peripheral blood. Receptors originate from a man in his fifties or sixties with acute or convalescent COVID-19.

This chain links TRBV5-6 with TRBJ2-1; 7 bases line up with TRBD1. This CDR3 contains 14 residues. J was trimmed by 5 bases and V by 1 base; bases with no gene match: 3. In germline, CDR1 is SGHDT, CDR2 YYEEEE. The CDR3 sequence is CASSLTGVNNEQFF. For the CDR3, the DNA is TGTGCCAGCAGCTTGACAGGGGTGAACAATGAGCAGTTCTTC.

The chain combines TRBV18 with TRBJ2-3; TRBD2 aligns across 10 bases. This CDR3 is built from 16 residues. Germline V gives CDR1 KGHSH, CDR2 LQKENI. J was trimmed by 4 bases and V by 5 bases; bases with no gene match: 9. The CDR3 sequence: CASSAKAGGPADTQYF. Here the CDR3 DNA reads TGTGCCAGCTCAGCAAAAGCGGGAGGGCCAGCAGATACGCAGTATTTT.

This chain joins TRBV7-9 and TRBJ1-3; D uncertain. The CDR3 loop spans 16 amino acids. Per germline, CDR1 SEHNR and CDR2 FQNEAQ (reference sequence). V was cut by 1 base and J by 0 bases, with 10 bases left in between. CDR3 sequence (DNA): TGTGCCAGCAGCTTAGAGTCCGCAGGCTCTGGAAACACCATATATTTT. Its protein product is CASSLESAGSGNTIYF.

The V gene is TRBV28, the J gene TRBJ1-2; TRBD1 agrees at 8 bases. Germline V gene data show CDR1 as MDHEN and CDR2 as SYDVKM. The ends lost 4 bases at V and 7 bases at J; junction bases unmatched: 8. The CDR3 extends over 14 amino acids. The CDR3 spells CASSSGQGNGGYTF. In DNA, the CDR3 is TGTGCCAGCAGTTCCGGACAGGGTAATGGTGGCTACACCTTC.

The chain is built from TRBV4-1 and TRBJ1-1; D not resolved. Germline V gives CDR1 MGHRA, CDR2 YSYEKL. The CDR3 is made up of 15 amino acids. V shed 1 base and J shed 3 bases, with 12 bases lying between them. CDR3 nucleotide sequence: TGCGCCAGCAGCCAAGGCACAGCAAAAGACACTGAAGCTTTCTTT. This codes for CASSQGTAKDTEAFF.

Only one count was recorded for this clone. CDR3 region: CASSSGTIAYF. In DNA, the CDR3 is TGTGCCAGCAGCTCCGGGACAATCGCGTACTTC. This chain links TRBV7-3 with TRBJ2-7; TRBD1 might be the D (6 bases). CDR1 is SGHTA, CDR2 FQGTGA, per germline. V was shortened by 4 bases and J by 12 bases, with 13 bases between the two germline ends. The CDR3 extends over 11 amino acids.

The chain joins TRBV6-5 to TRBJ2-5; D is perhaps TRBD2 (5 bases). The CDR3 has 13 residues. V lost 0 bases and J 5 bases, leaving 7 bases between the germline ends. Germline V CDR1 and CDR2: MNHEY, SVGAGI. This CDR3 is CASSYSRGETQYF. The CDR3 DNA follows: TGTGCCAGCAGTTACTCCCGCGGGGAGACCCAGTACTTC.

The chain couples TRBV28 to TRBJ1-1; possibly TRBD1 for D (6 bases). The CDR3 sequence is 12 residues long. The V end lost 5 bases, the J end lost 9 bases, and 13 bases lay between the germline ends. Germline values: CDR1 MDHEN, CDR2 SYDVKM. The CDR3 DNA sequence: TGTGCCAGCAGTCGGGGGCGGGGGCAAGCTTTCTTT. This sequence encodes CASSRGRGQAFF.

The genes are TRBV2 and TRBJ2-5; D not certain. Germline V CDR1 and CDR2: SNHLY, FYNNEI. V gave up 4 bases and J gave up 5 bases, with 11 bases separating them. This CDR3 region has 13 residues. The CDR3 is CASSVSQRETQYF. CDR3 coding DNA: TGTGCCAGCAGTGTGAGCCAGAGGGAGACCCAGTACTTC.

This chain uses TRBV18 with TRBJ2-7; tentatively, D is TRBD2 (6 bases). V lost 8 bases and J 0 bases, leaving 17 bases between the germline ends. CDR3 length equals 15 residues. Germline CDR1 KGHSH, CDR2 LQKENI. CDR3 protein: CASTLLAGRSYEQYF. CDR3 in DNA: TGTGCCAGCACGCTCCTGGCGGGACGCTCCTACGAGCAGTACTTC.

The chain links TRBV20-1 to TRBJ2-1; no definite D call. CDR1 is DFQATT and CDR2 is SNEGSKA in the germline V gene (reference sequence). This CDR3 is 15 amino acids long. V lost 3 bases to trimming and J lost 0 bases, with 12 bases between them. CDR3 sequence reads: CSASQSRISYNEQFF. CDR3 bases: TGCAGTGCTAGTCAGTCCCGAATCTCCTACAATGAGCAGTTCTTC.

V and J are TRBV5-1 and TRBJ1-5, with 8 bases that match TRBD1. Trimming took 3 bases from V and 0 from J; bases not matched to a gene: 2. CDR3 length: 15 amino acids. Germline-derived CDR1 and CDR2 are SGHRS and YFSETQ. The CDR3 nucleotides read TGCGCCAGCAGCTGGACAGGGTCTAGCAATCAGCCCCAGCATTTT. Its translation: CASSWTGSSNQPQHF.

The gene calls are TRBV27 and TRBJ2-2; D not certain. Germline V lookup: CDR1 MNHEY, CDR2 SMNVEV (reference sequence). The CDR3 contains 15 residues. Between the trimmed V and J ends, which lost 5 bases and 7 bases, there was a span of 17 bases. CDR3 DNA sequence: TGTGCCAGCAGTGCAACCTCGACTGCATACGGGGAGCTGTTTTTT. Its protein is CASSATSTAYGELFF.

This chain uses TRBV11-2 with TRBJ2-3; TRBD2 matches 9 bases. CDR3 size: 15 residues. V gave up 3 bases and J gave up 6 bases; unmatched junction bases: 7. Germline V gene data show CDR1 as SGHAT and CDR2 as FQNNGV. The CDR3 DNA sequence: TGTGCCAGCAGCTTCCGGGGACTAGCAGGTGATACGCAGTATTTT. Protein: CASSFRGLAGDTQYF.

CDR3 DNA sequence: TGTGCCAGTAGTATAGGGGGGGGAAGAAATTGGCCTTCTGAAGCTTTCTTT. This gives the protein CASSIGGGRNWPSEAFF. This chain links TRBV19 with TRBJ1-1, with D possibly being TRBD1 (5 bases). Trimming removed 1 base at V and 6 bases at J, with 21 bases between. Germline CDR1 reads LNHDA; CDR2 reads SQIVND (reference sequence). This CDR3 has 17 amino acids.

This clone was counted a single time. This chain's CDR3 is CASSIFGGAQTDTQYF. The CDR3 DNA is TGTGCCAGTAGTATCTTCGGAGGGGCGCAAACAGATACGCAGTATTTT. The genes are TRBV19 and TRBJ2-3, with D tentatively TRBD2 (6 bases). Trimming left V 3 bases short and J 3 bases short, with 16 bases between. This CDR3 is built from 16 residues. Germline CDR1 and CDR2: LNHDA and SQIVND (reference sequence).

This clone was observed once. The V and J genes are TRBV6-5 and TRBJ2-7, with 7 bases aligning to TRBD2. Per the germline V gene, CDR1 is MNHEY and CDR2 is SVGAGI. CDR3 length: 16 amino acids. J gave up 5 bases and V 2 bases, and 12 bases lay outside the gene matches. Written as DNA, the CDR3 is TGTGCCAGCAGTTACGGTCCACGCGGGAGTGGCCACGAGCAGTACTTC. It specifies CASSYGPRGSGHEQYF.

CDR3 DNA sequence: TGTGCCAGCAGCAGGGGGGGAGGCAGGGAAATCGAAAAACTGTTTTTT. This encodes CASSRGGGREIEKLFF. The chain employs TRBV7-9 and TRBJ1-4, with a possible D match to TRBD1 (6 bases). CDR3 length: 16 residues. Deletions cut 5 bases from V and 8 bases from J, with 21 bases between. Germline CDR1 reads SEHNR; CDR2 reads FQNEAQ (reference sequence).

This chain links TRBV4-1 with TRBJ2-1, with TRBD2 identical over 7 bases. This CDR3 spans 17 amino acids. The ends lost 0 bases at V and 2 bases at J; junction bases unmatched: 7. The V gene's germline CDR1 is MGHRA and CDR2 YSYEKL. In nucleotides, the CDR3 is TGCGCCAGCAGCCAAGAACCCTCACTAGCGACCTACAATGAGCAGTTCTTC. Protein sequence: CASSQEPSLATYNEQFF.

The chain carries TRBV18 and TRBJ2-1, with 9 bases identical to TRBD1. CDR3 size: 16 residues. Germline lookup yields CDR1 KGHSH and CDR2 LQKENI. The J segment lost 9 bases and the V segment lost 0 bases, leaving 9 bases of the junction unmatched. For the CDR3, the DNA is TGTGCCAGCTCACCACCAGGGACAGGGCGGGGTGGTGAGCAGTTCTTC. Its translation is CASSPPGTGRGGEQFF.

This clone appeared a few times. The chain links TRBV24-1 to TRBJ1-1; D might be TRBD1 (6 bases). Germline assignment: CDR1 KGHDR and CDR2 SFDVKD. Trimming cost V 10 bases and J 3 bases, with 14 bases left between them. This CDR3 region has 13 residues. CDR3 protein: CATKGTSHTEAFF. The CDR3 DNA sequence: TGTGCCACGAAAGGGACATCTCACACTGAAGCTTTCTTT.

The chain has TRBV2 and TRBJ2-7, with D maybe TRBD1 (5 bases). Germline loops: CDR1 SNHLY, CDR2 FYNNEI. There are 12 residues in the CDR3. V was shortened by 6 bases and J by 2 bases, with 8 bases between the two germline ends. The CDR3 DNA follows: TGTGCCAGCAGGACAGCCACCTACGAGCAGTACTTC. Residues: CASRTATYEQYF.

The chain is built from TRBV28 and TRBJ2-1; 7 bases align to TRBD1. V gave up 6 bases and J gave up 0 bases; unmatched junction bases: 5. Germline V gene data show CDR1 as MDHEN and CDR2 as SYDVKM. The CDR3 extends over 15 amino acids. CDR3 nucleotide sequence: TGTGCCAGCAGGATGACAGGGAGCTCCTACAATGAGCAGTTCTTC. Its translation: CASRMTGSSYNEQFF. Variable domain in full (rest from reference TRBV28 and TRBJ2-1): DVKVTQSSRYLVKRTGEKVFLECVQDMDHENMFWYRQDPGLGLRLIYFSYDVKMKEKGDIPEGYSVSREKKERFSLILESASTNQTSMYLCASRMTGSSYNEQFFGPGTRLTVL.

This rearrangement joins TRBV30 to TRBJ2-1; 8 nucleotides agree with TRBD2. After removal of 1 base from V and 9 bases from J, the junction contained 14 bases not matched to a gene. The germline gives CDR1 GTSNPN, CDR2 SVGIG (reference sequence). This CDR3 contains 16 residues. The CDR3 region is CAWSGLAGSMEGEQFF. DNA of the CDR3: TGTGCCTGGAGTGGTCTAGCGGGCTCGATGGAGGGTGAGCAGTTCTTC.

This chain joins TRBV11-2 and TRBJ2-5; TRBD2 might be the D (6 bases). With 5 bases removed from V and 5 bases from J, the gap between germline ends came to 12 bases. Germline CDR1 and CDR2: SGHAT and FQNNGV. There are 13 residues in the CDR3. The CDR3 sequence is CASSPMEGETQYF. The CDR3 nucleotides read TGTGCCAGCAGCCCCATGGAGGGGGAGACCCAGTACTTC.

This chain uses TRBV28 with TRBJ1-3; the D is unclear. The V end was cut by 4 bases, the J end by 3 bases, with 13 bases between. The CDR3 spans 15 residues. CDR1 is MDHEN and CDR2 is SYDVKM in the germline V gene. CDR3 region: CASSSGVVSGNTIYF. CDR3 DNA: TGTGCCAGCAGTTCGGGAGTTGTGAGTGGAAACACCATATATTTT.

The sample holds one count of this clone. The rearrangement links TRBV14 to TRBJ1-2; 11 positions match TRBD1. The CDR3 spans 16 residues. The germline gives CDR1 SGHDN, CDR2 FVKESK. The J segment lost 2 bases and the V segment lost 6 bases, leaving 8 bases of the junction unmatched. For the CDR3, the DNA is TGTGCCAGCAGTCGATCCGGGACAGGGGGAAACTATGGCTACACCTTC. Translating gives CASSRSGTGGNYGYTF. The complete variable domain, with remaining parts taken from reference TRBV14 and TRBJ1-2, reads EAGVTQFPSHSVIEKGQTVTLRCDPISGHDNLYWYRRVMGKEIKFLLHFVKESKQDESGMPNNRFLAERTGGTYSTLKVQPAELEDSGVYFCASSRSGTGGNYGYTFGSGTRLTVV.